The T cell receptor (beta chain) under discussion was sequenced for a study of blood T cell repertoires in COVID-19. Study in general: Material from acute and convalescent COVID-19 was sourced from the United States, Italy and Spain. T cells, B-cell-depleted T cells, or PBMCs provided the cDNA or gDNA that served as material.

As originally analysed: Estimated nucleated cell counts came from reference gene primer amplification. The repertoire was sequenced with immunoSEQ multiplex PCR; TCRdb's copy has only in-frame clones and lacks some. The V and J calls and clone size come from that table; D and trimming were worked out from the DNA. The sample has 75,000 to 90,000 clones, approximately 86% seen once. CDR3 length equals 13 residues. Germline CDR1 reads LGHDT; CDR2 reads YNNKEL (reference sequence). The V end was cut by 4 bases, the J end by 6 bases, with 9 bases between. The rearrangement joins TRBV3-1 (or the pseudogene TRBV3-2) to TRBJ2-2, with unresolved D. Sequenced input: peripheral blood. The receptor was derived from a man older than 75 with active or convalescent COVID-19. The CDR3 DNA reads as TGTGCCAGCAGCCCCCCCTTGTCCGGGGAGCTGTTTTTT. It codes for CASSPPLSGELFF.